One and the same sample provided the 20 T cell receptor beta chains below, sequenced in a study of radiotherapy plus CTLA-4 blockade in lung cancer. Repertoires were generated with immunoSEQ multiplex PCR, while TCRdb's copy carries only in-frame clones and drops some. The table records about 98,000 clones, 82% of them present only once. The sample consisted of peripheral blood, taken from a patient treated with radiotherapy plus ipilimumab. The receptors here all came from a human donor with non-small cell lung cancer who had a partial response to radiotherapy plus ipilimumab.

The V gene is TRBV6-4, the J gene TRBJ1-1; D uncertain. The length of the CDR3 is 13 residues. Germline CDR1 and CDR2: MRHNA and SNTAGT. V lost 7 bases, J lost 6 bases, and 15 bases lay in between. The CDR3 is CASTPEFDSEAFF. The CDR3 region has the DNA TGTGCCAGCACCCCAGAGTTTGACTCTGAAGCTTTCTTT.

The genes are TRBV28 and TRBJ2-7; 7 bases are a match to TRBD2. The CDR3 length is 18 residues. CDR1 and CDR2 (germline): MDHEN, SYDVKM. V shed 6 bases and J 2 bases; nucleotides not matched to a gene: 19. The CDR3 spells CASSPRDGRASGTYEQYF. CDR3 bases: TGTGCCAGCAGCCCGAGGGACGGTCGCGCTAGCGGAACCTACGAGCAGTACTTC.

J is TRBJ2-7 and V is TRBV5-1, with D possibly matching TRBD2 (6 bases). The CDR3 is made up of 13 amino acids. V dropped 1 base and J dropped 7 bases, with 12 bases sitting between them. CDR1 is SGHRS and CDR2 is YFSETQ in the germline V gene. The CDR3 reads CASSLTGVGEQYF. CDR3 nucleotide sequence: TGCGCCAGCAGCTTGACGGGAGTAGGGGAGCAGTACTTC.

The CDR3 loop is CATKDTNTGELFF. The DNA of the CDR3 is TGTGCCACCAAGGACACGAACACCGGGGAGCTGTTTTTT. The chain recombines TRBV27 with TRBJ2-2; the D gene is possibly TRBD1 (5 bases). There are 13 residues in the CDR3. Per the germline V gene, CDR1 is MNHEY and CDR2 is SMNVEV (reference sequence). V shed 10 bases and J shed 0 bases, with 9 bases lying between them.

The J gene is TRBJ2-7, the V gene TRBV28, with 9 bases matching TRBD2. The CDR3 is 14 residues long. Germline lookup yields CDR1 MDHEN and CDR2 SYDVKM. With V trimmed by 4 bases and J by 3 bases, 4 bases remained unmatched. CDR3 nucleotide sequence: TGTGCCAGCAGTTACGGGCGGGAGGGCTACGAGCAGTACTTC. This encodes CASSYGREGYEQYF.

The chain is built from TRBV11-2 and TRBJ2-1; D is perhaps TRBD2 (6 bases). Germline V CDR1 and CDR2: SGHAT, FQNNGV. This CDR3 comprises 16 residues. V was shortened by 4 bases and J by 1 base, with 14 bases between the two germline ends. CDR3: CASSSHIAASYNEQFF. The DNA of the CDR3 is TGTGCCAGCAGCTCGCATATAGCGGCATCCTACAATGAGCAGTTCTTC.

The V and J genes are TRBV6-1 and TRBJ2-4, with D tentatively TRBD1 (6 bases). Germline CDR1 reads MNHNS; CDR2 reads SASEGT. This CDR3 region has 14 residues. V was clipped by 1 base and J by 4 bases, with 8 bases between them. Here the CDR3 reads CASSEGTAKNIQYF. DNA for the CDR3: TGTGCCAGCAGTGAAGGGACAGCTAAAAACATTCAGTACTTC.

This clone was recorded a few times. The V and J genes are TRBV7-9 and TRBJ2-5, with 7 bases matching TRBD2. Germline CDR1 is SEHNR and CDR2 is FQNEAQ (reference sequence). V was pared by 1 base and J by 2 bases, with 7 bases of the junction left unmatched. The CDR3 is 16 amino acids. CDR3 bases: TGTGCCAGCAGCTTAGGGCTAGCGGAGATGCAAGAGACCCAGTACTTC. This translates into CASSLGLAEMQETQYF.

The rearrangement links TRBV9 to TRBJ2-2, with a weak D call TRBD1 (6 bases). This CDR3 region has 13 residues. Germline CDR1 is SGDLS and CDR2 is YYNGEE. V lost 4 bases and J lost 5, with 9 bases in between. CDR3 amino acids: CASSRGGTGELFF. The CDR3 DNA is TGTGCCAGCAGCAGAGGGGGTACCGGGGAGCTGTTTTTT.

This chain joins TRBV28 and TRBJ1-2, with 8 bases matching TRBD1. The J segment lost 3 bases and the V segment lost 6 bases, leaving 6 bases of the junction unmatched. The CDR3 is 14 residues long. Germline CDR1 MDHEN, CDR2 SYDVKM. The CDR3 here is CASSSDRGYYGYTF. The CDR3 bases are TGTGCCAGCAGCTCTGACAGGGGATACTATGGCTACACCTTC.

This chain uses TRBV7-9 with TRBJ2-1; D possibly corresponds to TRBD2 (6 bases). Germline V gene sequence: CDR1 SEHNR, CDR2 FQNEAQ (reference sequence). The CDR3 runs 16 residues. Trimming cost V 5 bases and J 10 bases, with 24 bases left between them. This chain's CDR3 is CASSTNKFAREWEQFF. CDR3 coding DNA: TGTGCCAGCAGCACCAATAAATTCGCCCGGGAGTGGGAGCAGTTCTTC.

V gene TRBV6-1 combines with J gene TRBJ1-5, with TRBD1 matching 7 bases. V was clipped by 6 bases and J by 1 base; unmatched bases: 3. This CDR3 is 14 amino acids long. Germline V CDR1 and CDR2: MNHNS, SASEGT. The CDR3: CASRAGGSNQPQHF. The CDR3, as DNA: TGTGCCAGCAGGGCAGGGGGGAGCAATCAGCCCCAGCATTTT.

The V gene is TRBV6-1, the J gene TRBJ2-5, with 13 nucleotides matching TRBD2. The CDR3 consists of 15 residues. V shed 6 bases, J shed 5 bases, and the junction held 6 bases outside the gene matches. The V gene's germline CDR1 is MNHNS and CDR2 SASEGT. The CDR3 here is CASRVGLAGDETQYF. As DNA, the CDR3 is TGTGCCAGCAGGGTTGGACTAGCGGGAGATGAGACCCAGTACTTC.

The rearrangement joins TRBV27 to TRBJ1-5, with TRBD1 identical over 10 bases. The CDR3 covers 15 residues. Germline values: CDR1 MNHEY, CDR2 SMNVEV (reference sequence). V trimming: 4 bases; J trimming: 4 bases; junction bases outside the gene matches: 4. CDR3 nucleotides: TGTGCCAGCAGTTCCGGGACAGGGGTTAATCAGCCCCAGCATTTT. Translating gives CASSSGTGVNQPQHF.

This clone was counted a few times. J is TRBJ2-2 and V is TRBV15; D perhaps matches TRBD1 (5 bases). Between the trimmed V and J ends, which lost 4 bases and 13 bases, there was a span of 13 bases. The germline V gene encodes CDR1 LNHNV and CDR2 YYDKDF (reference sequence). The CDR3 is made up of 12 amino acids. CDR3 in amino acids: CATSTSRGGLFF. CDR3 sequence (DNA): TGTGCCACCAGCACCTCTAGGGGCGGGCTGTTTTTT.

The chain is built from TRBV29-1 and TRBJ1-1; TRBD1 matches 11 bases. V shed 6 bases, J shed 6 bases, and the junction held 0 bases outside the gene matches. There are 11 residues in the CDR3. Germline values: CDR1 SQVTM, CDR2 ANQGSEA. DNA for the CDR3: TGCAGCGTGGGACAGGGGGCTGAAGCTTTCTTT. Translating gives CSVGQGAEAFF.

The DNA for the CDR3 is TGTGCCAGCAGTGCGGGACAGGGGGCATCTTTCTTT. Translated, it gives CASSAGQGASFF. This chain connects TRBV25-1 to TRBJ1-1, with 12 bases identical to TRBD1. Germline V CDR1 and CDR2: MGHDK, SYGVNS. The CDR3 consists of 12 residues. J was trimmed by 12 bases and V by 4 bases; bases with no gene match: 3.

The chain combines TRBV18 with TRBJ2-7; D is unclear. Germline CDR1 reads KGHSH; CDR2 reads LQKENI. With 0 bases removed from V and 3 bases from J, the gap between germline ends came to 12 bases. The CDR3 runs to 15 residues. DNA for the CDR3: TGTGCCAGCTCACCACCCGCACAGCCGAGCTACGAGCAGTACTTC. Amino acids: CASSPPAQPSYEQYF.

The chain uses TRBV6-4 and TRBJ2-3; 7 bases map to TRBD2. CDR3 size: 14 residues. V trimming: 6 bases; J trimming: 1 base; junction bases outside the gene matches: 4. Germline V lookup: CDR1 MRHNA, CDR2 SNTAGT. The CDR3 sequence is CASRHLAGTDTQYF. CDR3 in DNA: TGTGCCAGCAGACATCTAGCGGGCACAGATACGCAGTATTTT.

This rearrangement joins TRBV9 to TRBJ1-2; 8 bases align to TRBD1. The CDR3 covers 14 residues. Germline assignment: CDR1 SGDLS and CDR2 YYNGEE. Trimming cost V 4 bases and J 3 bases; bases outside gene matches: 5. The CDR3 nucleotides are TGTGCCAGCAGCTCTCGACAGGGGTACTATGGCTACACCTTC. Amino acids: CASSSRQGYYGYTF. Full variable domain (rest looked up from reference TRBV9 and TRBJ1-2): DSGVTQTPKHLITATGQRVTLRCSPRSGDLSVYWYQQSLDQGLQFLIQYYNGEERAKGNILERFSAQQFPDLHSELNLSSLELGDSALYFCASSSRQGYYGYTFGSGTRLTVV.